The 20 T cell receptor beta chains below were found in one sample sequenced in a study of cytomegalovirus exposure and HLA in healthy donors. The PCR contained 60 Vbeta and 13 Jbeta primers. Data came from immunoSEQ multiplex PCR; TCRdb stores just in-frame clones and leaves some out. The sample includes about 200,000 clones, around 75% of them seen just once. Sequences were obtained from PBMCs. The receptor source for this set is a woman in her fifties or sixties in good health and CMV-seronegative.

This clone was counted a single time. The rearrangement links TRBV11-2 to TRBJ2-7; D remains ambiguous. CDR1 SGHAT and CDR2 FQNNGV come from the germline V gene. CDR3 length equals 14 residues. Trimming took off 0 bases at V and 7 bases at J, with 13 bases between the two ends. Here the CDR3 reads CASSLDGFASEQYF. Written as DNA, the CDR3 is TGTGCCAGCAGCTTAGACGGGTTCGCTTCGGAGCAGTACTTC. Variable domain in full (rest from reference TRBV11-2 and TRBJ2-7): EAGVAQSPRYKIIEKRQSVAFWCNPISGHATLYWYQQILGQGPKLLIQFQNNGVVDDSQLPKDRFSAERLKGVDSTLKIQPAKLEDSAVYLCASSLDGFASEQYFGPGTRLTVT.

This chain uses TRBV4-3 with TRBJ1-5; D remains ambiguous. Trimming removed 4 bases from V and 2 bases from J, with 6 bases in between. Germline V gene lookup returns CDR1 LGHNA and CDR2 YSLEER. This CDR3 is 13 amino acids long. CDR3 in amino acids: CASSPGGNQPQHF. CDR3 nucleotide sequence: TGCGCCAGCAGCCCCGGGGGCAATCAGCCCCAGCATTTT.

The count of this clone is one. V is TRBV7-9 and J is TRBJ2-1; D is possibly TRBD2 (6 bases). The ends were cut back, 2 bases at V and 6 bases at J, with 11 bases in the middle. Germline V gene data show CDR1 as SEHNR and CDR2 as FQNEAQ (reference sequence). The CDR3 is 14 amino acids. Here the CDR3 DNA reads TGTGCCAGCAGCTTAAGGGACTCAGGCAATGAGCAGTTCTTC. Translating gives CASSLRDSGNEQFF.

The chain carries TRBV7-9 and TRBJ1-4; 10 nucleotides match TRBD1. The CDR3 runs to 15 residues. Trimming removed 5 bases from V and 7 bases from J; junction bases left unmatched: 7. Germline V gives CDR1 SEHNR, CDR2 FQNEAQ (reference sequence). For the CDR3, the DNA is TGTGCCAGCAGCAGGACCGGGACAGGGGCTGAAAAACTGTTTTTT. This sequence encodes CASSRTGTGAEKLFF.

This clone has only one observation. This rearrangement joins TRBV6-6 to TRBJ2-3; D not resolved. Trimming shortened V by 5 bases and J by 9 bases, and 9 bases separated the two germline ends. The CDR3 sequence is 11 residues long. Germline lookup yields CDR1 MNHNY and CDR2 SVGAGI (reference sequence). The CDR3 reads CASSPLGTQYF. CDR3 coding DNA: TGTGCCAGCAGTCCGCTGGGCACGCAGTATTTT.

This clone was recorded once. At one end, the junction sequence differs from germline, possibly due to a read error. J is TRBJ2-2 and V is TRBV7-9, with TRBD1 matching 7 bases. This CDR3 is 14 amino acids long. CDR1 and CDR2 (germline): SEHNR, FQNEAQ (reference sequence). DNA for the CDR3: TGTTCCAGCAGCCTTAGACAGGGCGGCGGGGAGCTGTTTTTT. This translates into CSSSLRQGGGELFF.

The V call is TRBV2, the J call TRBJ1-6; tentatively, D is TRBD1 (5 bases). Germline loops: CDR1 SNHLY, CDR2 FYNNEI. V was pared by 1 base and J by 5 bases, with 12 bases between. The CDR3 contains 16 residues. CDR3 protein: CASSEVGPRNNSPLHF. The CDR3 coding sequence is TGTGCCAGCAGTGAAGTGGGGCCCAGGAATAATTCACCCCTCCACTTT.

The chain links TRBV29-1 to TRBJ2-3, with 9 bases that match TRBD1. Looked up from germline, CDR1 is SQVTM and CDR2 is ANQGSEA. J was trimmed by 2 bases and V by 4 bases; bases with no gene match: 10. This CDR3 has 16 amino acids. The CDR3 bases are TGCAGCGTTGTGCCCCGGGACAGGGTATTCACAGATACGCAGTATTTT. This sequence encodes CSVVPRDRVFTDTQYF.

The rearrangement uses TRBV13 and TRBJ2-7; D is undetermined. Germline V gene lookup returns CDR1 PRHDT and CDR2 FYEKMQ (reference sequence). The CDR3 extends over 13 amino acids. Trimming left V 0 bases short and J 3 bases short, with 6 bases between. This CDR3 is CASSLGRSYEQYF. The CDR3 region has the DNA TGTGCCAGCAGCTTAGGGCGGAGCTACGAGCAGTACTTC.

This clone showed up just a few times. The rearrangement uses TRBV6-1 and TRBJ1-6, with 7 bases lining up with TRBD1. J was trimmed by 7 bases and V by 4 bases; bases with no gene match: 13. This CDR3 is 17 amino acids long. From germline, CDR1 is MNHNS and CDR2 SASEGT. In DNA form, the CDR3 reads TGTGCCAGCAGTGGGAGCCGGGGACAGAGTCCCAATTCACCCCTCCACTTT. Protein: CASSGSRGQSPNSPLHF.

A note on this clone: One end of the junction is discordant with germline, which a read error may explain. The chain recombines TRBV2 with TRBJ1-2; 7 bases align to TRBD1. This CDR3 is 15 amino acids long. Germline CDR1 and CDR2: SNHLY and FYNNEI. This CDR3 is CASREGPRRGYGYTF. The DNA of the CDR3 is TGTGCCAGCCGTGAGGGGCCGCGCAGGGGGTATGGCTACACCTTC. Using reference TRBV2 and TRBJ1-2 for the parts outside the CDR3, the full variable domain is EPEVTQTPSHQVTQMGQEVILRCVPISNHLYFYWYRQILGQKVEFLVSFYNNEISEKSEIFDDQFSVERPDGSNFTLKIRSTKLEDSAMYFCASREGPRRGYGYTFGSGTRLTVV.

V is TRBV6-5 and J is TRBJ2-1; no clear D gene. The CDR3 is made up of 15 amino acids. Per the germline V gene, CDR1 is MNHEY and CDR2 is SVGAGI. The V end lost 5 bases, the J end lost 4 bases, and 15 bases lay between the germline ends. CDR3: CASSVNYPEYNEQFF. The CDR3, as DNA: TGTGCCAGCAGTGTCAACTATCCGGAATACAATGAGCAGTTCTTC.

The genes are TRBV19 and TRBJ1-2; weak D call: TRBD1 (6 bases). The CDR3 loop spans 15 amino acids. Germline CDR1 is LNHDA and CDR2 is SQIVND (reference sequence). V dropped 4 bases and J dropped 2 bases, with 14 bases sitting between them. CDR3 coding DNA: TGTGCCAGTAGTAACGGGCGGGGGCTGAACTATGGCTACACCTTC. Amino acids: CASSNGRGLNYGYTF.

CDR3 sequence: CASSARSTGVYTEAFF. The CDR3, as DNA: TGTGCCAGCAGCGCCAGATCCACAGGCGTATACACTGAAGCTTTCTTT. The V gene is TRBV9, the J gene TRBJ1-1; TRBD1 is a possible D gene (5 bases). Trimming pared 3 bases from V and 3 bases from J, leaving 18 bases between. Germline V lookup: CDR1 SGDLS, CDR2 YYNGEE. This CDR3 has 16 residues.

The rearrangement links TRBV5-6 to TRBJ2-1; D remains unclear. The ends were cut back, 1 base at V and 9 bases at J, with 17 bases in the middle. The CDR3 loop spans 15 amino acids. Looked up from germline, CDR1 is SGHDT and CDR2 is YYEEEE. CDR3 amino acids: CASSLRLSGSLEQFF. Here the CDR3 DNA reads TGTGCCAGCAGCTTGCGACTCTCCGGGTCACTTGAGCAGTTCTTC. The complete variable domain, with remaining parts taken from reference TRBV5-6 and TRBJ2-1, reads DAGVTQSPTHLIKTRGQQVTLRCSPKSGHDTVSWYQQALGQGPQFIFQYYEEEERQRGNFPDRFSGHQFPNYSSELNVNALLLGDSALYLCASSLRLSGSLEQFFGPGTRLTVL.

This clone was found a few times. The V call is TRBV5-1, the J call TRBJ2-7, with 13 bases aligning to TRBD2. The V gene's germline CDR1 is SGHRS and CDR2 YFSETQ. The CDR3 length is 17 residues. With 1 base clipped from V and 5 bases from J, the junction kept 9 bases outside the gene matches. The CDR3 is CASSLSRTSGRANEQYF. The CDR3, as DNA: TGCGCCAGCAGCTTGTCCCGAACTAGCGGGAGGGCCAACGAGCAGTACTTC. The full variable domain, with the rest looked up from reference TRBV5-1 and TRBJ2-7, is KAGVTQTPRYLIKTRGQQVTLSCSPISGHRSVSWYQQTPGQGLQFLFEYFSETQRNKGNFPGRFSGRQFSNSRSEMNVSTLELGDSALYLCASSLSRTSGRANEQYFGPGTRLTVT.

Written as DNA, the CDR3 is TGTGCCATCAGTGGACAGGAGAACTATGGCTACACCTTC. This sequence encodes CAISGQENYGYTF. The V gene is TRBV10-3, the J gene TRBJ1-2, with a tentative D call TRBD1 (6 bases). The CDR3 is 13 amino acids. The V end lost 4 bases, the J end lost 2 bases, and 8 bases lay between the germline ends. Looked up from germline, CDR1 is ENHRY and CDR2 is SYGVKD.

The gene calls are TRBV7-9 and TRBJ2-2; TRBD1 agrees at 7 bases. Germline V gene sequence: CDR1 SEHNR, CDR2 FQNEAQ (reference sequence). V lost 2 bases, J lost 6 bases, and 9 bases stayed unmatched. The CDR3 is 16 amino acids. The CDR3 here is CASSLRGLDLAGELFF. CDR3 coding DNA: TGTGCCAGCAGCTTAAGGGGGCTCGATCTCGCCGGGGAGCTGTTTTTT.

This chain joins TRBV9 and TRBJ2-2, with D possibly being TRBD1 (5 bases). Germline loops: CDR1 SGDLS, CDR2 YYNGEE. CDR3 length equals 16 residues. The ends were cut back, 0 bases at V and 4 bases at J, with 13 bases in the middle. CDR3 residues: CASSVAPAGSTGELFF. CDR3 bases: TGTGCCAGCAGCGTAGCTCCAGCAGGGTCCACCGGGGAGCTGTTTTTT.

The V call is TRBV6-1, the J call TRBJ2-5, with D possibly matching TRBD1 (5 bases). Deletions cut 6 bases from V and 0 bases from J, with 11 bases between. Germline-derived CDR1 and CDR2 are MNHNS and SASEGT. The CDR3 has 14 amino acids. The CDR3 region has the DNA TGTGCCAGCAGCCTTACGACAGACCAAGAGACCCAGTACTTC. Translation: CASSLTTDQETQYF.